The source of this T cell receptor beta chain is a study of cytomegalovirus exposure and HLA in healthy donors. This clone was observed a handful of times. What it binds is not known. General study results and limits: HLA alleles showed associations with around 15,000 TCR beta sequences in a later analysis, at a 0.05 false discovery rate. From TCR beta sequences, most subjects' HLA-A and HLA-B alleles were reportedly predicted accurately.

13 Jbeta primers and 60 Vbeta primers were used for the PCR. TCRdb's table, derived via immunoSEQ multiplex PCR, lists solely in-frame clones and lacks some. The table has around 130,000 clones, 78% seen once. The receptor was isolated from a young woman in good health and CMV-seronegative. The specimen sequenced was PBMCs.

The CDR3 nucleotides are TGTGCCAGCAGCTATAGCGGCCTAGCGGGAGCCAAAGATACGCAGTATTTT. This encodes CASSYSGLAGAKDTQYF. The J gene is TRBJ2-3, the V gene TRBV7-9, with 10 bases lining up with TRBD2. CDR1 SEHNR and CDR2 FQNEAQ come from the germline V gene (reference sequence). The CDR3 loop spans 17 amino acids. V dropped 4 bases and J dropped 5; count of bases not matched to a gene: 12.